The 28 T cell receptor beta chains below were found in one sample sequenced in a study of T cell responses to AZD1222 COVID-19 vaccine. TCRdb's copy holds only in-frame clones and misses some; the assay was immunoSEQ multiplex PCR. The sample yields fewer than 85,000 clones, around nine tenths seen once. This specimen consisted of peripheral blood, obtained 28 days after the second dose of the MenACWY control vaccine. The receptors stem from an adult who received the MenACWY meningococcal vaccine as a control.

This clone was observed a handful of times. This sequence joins TRBV9 and TRBJ1-1; D not certain. CDR1 is SGDLS and CDR2 is YYNGEE in the germline V gene. The CDR3 totals 14 residues. The V end lost 4 bases, the J end lost 2 bases, and 12 bases lay between the germline ends. The CDR3 bases are TGTGCCAGCAGCCCCTCATCTGATAACACTGAAGCTTTCTTT. Translation: CASSPSSDNTEAFF.

The V and J genes are TRBV28 and TRBJ1-4; D is unresolved. Germline V lookup: CDR1 MDHEN, CDR2 SYDVKM. There are 14 residues in the CDR3. V dropped 6 bases and J dropped 0 bases, with 8 bases sitting between them. Here the CDR3 reads CASRDGATNEKLFF. Here the CDR3 DNA reads TGTGCCAGCAGGGACGGTGCAACTAATGAAAAACTGTTTTTT.

In its sample, this clone was seen a few times. This chain links TRBV27 with TRBJ2-5; maybe TRBD2 (5 bases). There are 17 residues in the CDR3. Trimming stripped 1 base from V and 1 base from J, with 16 bases between. Germline V gene data show CDR1 as MNHEY and CDR2 as SMNVEV (reference sequence). CDR3 nucleotide sequence: TGTGCCAGCAGTTTATACGCTCGGGGTCACCTCCAAGAGACCCAGTACTTC. It is translated as CASSLYARGHLQETQYF.

This sequence joins TRBV5-4 and TRBJ1-1, with a weak D call TRBD1 (6 bases). The V end lost 5 bases, the J end lost 6 bases, and 11 bases lay between the germline ends. CDR3 length: 12 residues. In germline, CDR1 is SGHNT, CDR2 YYREEE (reference sequence). The CDR3 is CASSRGQSEAFF. The CDR3 DNA is TGTGCCAGCAGTCGAGGACAGTCTGAAGCTTTCTTT.

The table lists this clone with a few counts. The J gene is TRBJ1-2, the V gene TRBV7-2; D unresolved. Between the trimmed V and J ends, which lost 4 bases and 4 bases, there was a span of 10 bases. This CDR3 contains 13 residues. Per germline, CDR1 SGHTA and CDR2 FQGNSA. This CDR3 is CASSSSILYGYTF. As DNA, the CDR3 is TGTGCCAGCAGCTCCTCTATCCTCTATGGCTACACCTTC.

V and J are TRBV6-5 and TRBJ2-3; D ambiguous. Trimming took off 6 bases at V and 0 bases at J, with 13 bases between the two ends. The CDR3 extends over 15 amino acids. Germline CDR1 and CDR2: MNHEY and SVGAGI. CDR3 coding DNA: TGTGCCAGCAGCTATGGCCCAGTCAGCACAGATACGCAGTATTTT. It translates to CASSYGPVSTDTQYF.

A few counts support this clone. This chain connects TRBV19 to TRBJ1-1, with D hard to call. CDR1 is LNHDA and CDR2 is SQIVND in the germline V gene (reference sequence). Trimming shortened V by 5 bases and J by 1 base, and 11 bases separated the two germline ends. This CDR3 has 14 residues. Written as DNA, the CDR3 is TGTGCCAGTAGTCGTGGTTCGTGGAACACTGAAGCTTTCTTT. Translated: CASSRGSWNTEAFF.

The chain joins TRBV7-3 to TRBJ2-3; D may be TRBD1 or TRBD2 (5 bases each). Germline CDR1 reads SGHTA; CDR2 reads FQGTGA. CDR3 size: 14 residues. The germline V and J ends were trimmed by 2 bases and 4 bases, with 10 bases remaining between them. CDR3 region: CASSLGGRADTQYF. The CDR3 bases are TGTGCCAGCAGCTTAGGGGGACGCGCAGATACGCAGTATTTT. Variable domain in full (rest from reference TRBV7-3 and TRBJ2-3): GAGVSQTPSNKVTEKGKYVELRCDPISGHTALYWYRQSLGQGPEFLIYFQGTGAADDSGLPNDRFFAVRPEGSVSTLKIQRTERGDSAVYLCASSLGGRADTQYFGPGTRLTVL.

The chain carries TRBV30 and TRBJ2-6; D ambiguous. Germline values: CDR1 GTSNPN, CDR2 SVGIG (reference sequence). With 0 bases removed from V and 0 bases from J, the gap between germline ends came to 6 bases. This CDR3 spans 15 amino acids. The CDR3, as DNA: TGTGCCTGGAGTGTTTGGTCCTCTGGGGCCAACGTCCTGACTTTC. Encoded protein: CAWSVWSSGANVLTF. Drawing the rest from reference TRBV30 and TRBJ2-6, the complete variable domain is SQTIHQWPATLVQPVGSPLSLECTVEGTSNPNLYWYRQAAGRGLQLLFYSVGIGQISSEVPQNLSASRPQDRQFILSSKKLLLSDSGFYLCAWSVWSSGANVLTFGAGSRLTVL.

J is TRBJ2-1 and V is TRBV19, with unresolved D. From germline, CDR1 is LNHDA and CDR2 SQIVND (reference sequence). This CDR3 region has 16 residues. Trimming left V 4 bases short and J 2 bases short, with 15 bases between. The CDR3, as DNA: TGTGCCAGTAGTAGATCCCGGGTCATTACCTACAATGAGCAGTTCTTC. This gives the protein CASSRSRVITYNEQFF. Full variable domain (outside the CDR3, taken from reference TRBV19 and TRBJ2-1): DGGITQSPKYLFRKEGQNVTLSCEQNLNHDAMYWYRQDPGQGLRLIYYSQIVNDFQKGDIAEGYSVSREKKESFPLTVTSAQKNPTAFYLCASSRSRVITYNEQFFGPGTRLTVL.

V is TRBV7-9 and J is TRBJ2-3; D unclear. Germline V CDR1 and CDR2: SEHNR, FQNEAQ (reference sequence). The CDR3 spans 14 residues. V lost 2 bases to trimming and J lost 6 bases, with 12 bases between them. CDR3 sequence: CASSLTLDWDTQYF. CDR3 bases: TGTGCCAGCAGCTTAACCTTGGATTGGGATACGCAGTATTTT.

The CDR3 nucleotides are TGCGCCAGCAGCTTCACGGGGGGAAGCACAGATACGCAGTATTTT. Its translation is CASSFTGGSTDTQYF. This chain connects TRBV5-1 to TRBJ2-3; TRBD2 agrees at 7 bases. The germline V gene encodes CDR1 SGHRS and CDR2 YFSETQ. V was pared by 2 bases and J by 0 bases, with 3 bases of the junction left unmatched. The CDR3 totals 15 residues. Together with reference TRBV5-1 and TRBJ2-3, the CDR3 gives the full variable domain: KAGVTQTPRYLIKTRGQQVTLSCSPISGHRSVSWYQQTPGQGLQFLFEYFSETQRNKGNFPGRFSGRQFSNSRSEMNVSTLELGDSALYLCASSFTGGSTDTQYFGPGTRLTVL.

This clone was observed a handful of times. This sequence joins TRBV5-6 and TRBJ1-4, with no clear D. Trimming cost V 4 bases and J 3 bases, with 13 bases left between them. Germline CDR1 SGHDT, CDR2 YYEEEE. The CDR3 totals 15 residues. The CDR3 is CASSPVGGSNEKLFF. Written as DNA, the CDR3 is TGTGCCAGCAGCCCCGTTGGTGGATCTAATGAAAAACTGTTTTTT.

This rearrangement joins TRBV7-3 to TRBJ2-1; TRBD1 might be the D (5 bases). Germline loops: CDR1 SGHTA, CDR2 FQGTGA. CDR3 length: 12 amino acids. V lost 4 bases, J lost 7 bases, and 8 bases lay in between. CDR3 sequence (DNA): TGTGCCAGCAGCTCTGACAGAAATGAGCAGTTCTTC. This translates into CASSSDRNEQFF.

This chain connects TRBV9 to TRBJ1-6, with D tentatively TRBD1 (6 bases). Germline CDR1 is SGDLS and CDR2 is YYNGEE. V lost 4 bases and J 6 bases, leaving 14 bases between the germline ends. This CDR3 comprises 15 residues. CDR3 in amino acids: CASSPPGGLNSPLHF. For the CDR3, the DNA is TGTGCCAGCAGCCCTCCTGGGGGCCTTAATTCACCCCTCCACTTT.

The V call is TRBV4-3, the J call TRBJ1-1; 9 positions match TRBD1. CDR1 is LGHNA, CDR2 YSLEER, per germline. The CDR3 contains 16 residues. Germline trimming cut 2 bases from V and 5 bases from J; bases unmatched to any gene: 9. The CDR3 reads CASSQQPGQGGTEAFF. The CDR3 nucleotides read TGCGCCAGCAGCCAACAACCGGGACAGGGAGGAACTGAAGCTTTCTTT.

V gene TRBV30 combines with J gene TRBJ2-7; D uncertain. CDR1 GTSNPN and CDR2 SVGIG come from the germline V gene (reference sequence). This CDR3 has 13 amino acids. The V and J ends lost 4 bases and 9 bases respectively, with 19 bases between them. The DNA for the CDR3 is TGTGCCTGGAATTACCCCGGAAGGGTTGGGCAGTACTTC. It encodes CAWNYPGRVGQYF.

V gene TRBV4-3 combines with J gene TRBJ2-2, with 16 bases lining up with TRBD2. The germline gives CDR1 LGHNA, CDR2 YSLEER. Losses at the gene ends were 4 bases for V and 6 bases for J; bases not matched to a gene: 8. The CDR3 loop spans 18 amino acids. The CDR3 nucleotides read TGCGCCAGCAGCCGCGCCGGGACTAGCGGGGGGGCTTCCGGGGAGCTGTTTTTT. Its translation is CASSRAGTSGGASGELFF.

The chain links TRBV10-3 to TRBJ2-1, with D uncertain. CDR1 is ENHRY, CDR2 SYGVKD, per germline. The V gene lost 11 bases and the J gene lost 4 bases, with 15 bases spanning the gap. The CDR3 spans 13 residues. The CDR3 reads CASALSEYNEQFF. CDR3 bases: TGTGCCTCGGCGTTGAGCGAGTACAATGAGCAGTTCTTC.

The chain recombines TRBV28 with TRBJ2-1, with TRBD1 matching over 7 bases. Germline CDR1 MDHEN, CDR2 SYDVKM. The CDR3 is made up of 10 amino acids. V was pared by 10 bases and J by 10 bases, with 4 bases of the junction left unmatched. The CDR3 here is CATRRGEQFF. The CDR3 DNA reads TGTGCCACCCGCAGGGGGGAGCAGTTCTTC.

The chain joins TRBV25-1 to TRBJ1-2; no clear D gene. Germline CDR1 and CDR2: MGHDK and SYGVNS. Trimming shortened V by 4 bases and J by 0 bases, and 3 bases separated the two germline ends. The length of the CDR3 is 12 residues. The CDR3 spells CASSAANYGYTF. The DNA of the CDR3 is TGTGCCAGCAGTGCTGCTAACTATGGCTACACCTTC.

CDR3 sequence (DNA): TGTGCCAGCAAACAGGGACAATATAATTCACCCCTCCACTTT. Translation: CASKQGQYNSPLHF. The J gene is TRBJ1-6, the V gene TRBV2; a weak D match, TRBD1 (6 bases). Germline V gives CDR1 SNHLY, CDR2 FYNNEI. CDR3 size: 14 residues. V lost 7 bases and J lost 4, with 11 bases in between.

The chain couples TRBV30 to TRBJ1-5; TRBD1 aligns across 7 bases. Losses at the gene ends were 2 bases for V and 2 bases for J; bases not matched to a gene: 3. The CDR3 extends over 14 amino acids. Germline V lookup: CDR1 GTSNPN, CDR2 SVGIG (reference sequence). The DNA of the CDR3 is TGTGCCTGGAGTCGGGACAGACGCAATCAGCCCCAGCATTTT. This codes for CAWSRDRRNQPQHF.

CDR3 sequence reads: CASSLVTAANQPQHF. CDR3 in DNA: TGTGCCAGCAGCTTAGTAACAGCTGCGAATCAGCCCCAGCATTTT. The rearrangement uses TRBV5-4 and TRBJ1-5; no firm D call. Trimming left V 2 bases short and J 4 bases short, with 13 bases between. Germline-derived CDR1 and CDR2 are SGHNT and YYREEE (reference sequence). CDR3 length equals 15 residues.

V and J are TRBV7-2 and TRBJ2-1, with D possibly matching TRBD2 (5 bases). Per germline, CDR1 SGHTA and CDR2 FQGNSA. Trimming shortened V by 2 bases and J by 1 base, and 12 bases separated the two germline ends. The length of the CDR3 is 16 residues. Written as DNA, the CDR3 is TGTGCCAGCAGCTTATGGGGTTCGGGGTCCTACAATGAGCAGTTCTTC. This codes for CASSLWGSGSYNEQFF.

Sample share makes this clone medium-sized. This sequence joins TRBV29-1 and TRBJ2-6, with 9 bases lining up with TRBD1. Germline lookup yields CDR1 SQVTM and CDR2 ANQGSEA. J lost 2 bases, V lost 5 bases, and 7 bases had no gene match. The CDR3 runs 16 residues. In DNA, the CDR3 is TGCAGCGTTTCCGGGACAGGGATCACTGGGGCCAACGTCCTGACTTTC. Its protein is CSVSGTGITGANVLTF.

This clone was observed a single time. This chain links TRBV7-9 with TRBJ1-1, with D hard to call. The CDR3 sequence is 8 residues long. CDR1 is SEHNR and CDR2 is FQNEAQ in the germline V gene (reference sequence). Trimming took 8 bases from V and 11 from J, leaving 6 bases between them. CDR3 nucleotide sequence: TGTGCCAGCGAGGCGGCTTTCTTT. It codes for CASEAAFF.

This chain uses TRBV19 with TRBJ1-1; no reliable D call. V was clipped by 5 bases and J by 6 bases, with 19 bases between them. The V gene's germline CDR1 is LNHDA and CDR2 SQIVND (reference sequence). The CDR3 extends over 15 amino acids. The CDR3 reads CASSLGPAGESEAFF. In nucleotides, the CDR3 is TGTGCCAGTAGTTTAGGTCCCGCAGGAGAATCTGAAGCTTTCTTT.